These 25 T cell receptor beta chains came from one sample sequenced in a study of blood T cell repertoires in COVID-19. TCRdb keeps only in-frame clones here, not all; method: immunoSEQ multiplex PCR. Here the sample spans 260,000 or so clones, under 90% being singletons. The sample comprised peripheral blood. The receptors here all came from a human donor in a cohort sampled during active COVID-19.

The chain has TRBV7-2 and TRBJ2-7; 7 bases line up with TRBD1. The CDR3 loop spans 13 amino acids. The germline V gene encodes CDR1 SGHTA and CDR2 FQGNSA. Unmatched junction bases numbered 2, after V lost 3 bases and J lost 3 bases. The CDR3 DNA sequence: TGTGCCAGCAGCTTGGGACAGTTCTACGAGCAGTACTTC. The encoded protein is CASSLGQFYEQYF.

The chain uses TRBV6-1 and TRBJ2-1; tentative D call: TRBD1 (6 bases). V gave up 6 bases and J gave up 0 bases, with 21 bases separating them. Germline CDR1 is MNHNS and CDR2 is SASEGT. This CDR3 is built from 18 residues. CDR3 bases: TGTGCCAGCAGCGAAATGGTCCAGGGGCAGAGCTCCTACAATGAGCAGTTCTTC. This codes for CASSEMVQGQSSYNEQFF.

The V call is TRBV7-2, the J call TRBJ1-5, with a weak D call TRBD1 (5 bases). The CDR3 is made up of 13 amino acids. V gave up 2 bases and J gave up 5 bases, with 7 bases separating them. Germline V gives CDR1 SGHTA, CDR2 FQGNSA. CDR3 region: CASSLSGDQPQHF. The CDR3 nucleotides read TGTGCCAGCAGCTTATCGGGGGATCAGCCCCAGCATTTT.

In its sample, this clone was seen a few times. This sequence joins TRBV19 and TRBJ2-2; tentative D call: TRBD2 (6 bases). CDR3 length: 14 amino acids. The germline CDR1 and CDR2 sequences are LNHDA and SQIVND (reference sequence). The V gene lost 6 bases and the J gene lost 5 bases, with 13 bases spanning the gap. The CDR3 DNA is TGTGCCAGTAGCGGGAGTCGGGGGACCGGGGAGCTGTTTTTT. Translating it yields CASSGSRGTGELFF.

The chain joins TRBV12-5 to TRBJ2-3; the match to TRBD2 covers 10 bases. Germline V gene sequence: CDR1 LGHNT, CDR2 FRNRAP. The ends lost 1 base at V and 2 bases at J; junction bases unmatched: 3. The CDR3 length is 16 residues. The CDR3 nucleotides read TGTGCTAGTGGTTTGGGCCTAGCGGGAGTCACAGATACGCAGTATTTT. Protein sequence: CASGLGLAGVTDTQYF.

The chain couples TRBV5-1 to TRBJ1-5, with D possibly matching TRBD1 (5 bases). The CDR3 sequence is 14 residues long. Germline CDR1 is SGHRS and CDR2 is YFSETQ. The V end was cut by 4 bases, the J end by 4 bases, with 12 bases between. CDR3 sequence reads: CASSPDSINQPQHF. The CDR3 DNA sequence: TGCGCCAGCAGCCCCGACAGCATTAATCAGCCCCAGCATTTT.

This chain uses TRBV20-1 with TRBJ2-5; maybe TRBD1 (5 bases). The CDR3 is 11 amino acids. Germline CDR1 reads DFQATT; CDR2 reads SNEGSKA (reference sequence). The V end was cut by 6 bases, the J end by 5 bases, with 10 bases between. CDR3 sequence (DNA): TGCAGTGCCACCGCAGGGGAGACCCAGTACTTC. Protein: CSATAGETQYF.

V is TRBV11-2 and J is TRBJ1-6; 7 bases fit TRBD1. Germline CDR1 SGHAT, CDR2 FQNNGV. The CDR3 totals 14 residues. J was trimmed by 7 bases and V by 5 bases; bases with no gene match: 5. CDR3 nucleotides: TGTGCCAGCAGCCAGCCGGGACAGAATTCACCCCTCCACTTT. It translates to CASSQPGQNSPLHF.

This clone has a handful of counts. The rearrangement uses TRBV9 and TRBJ1-6, with D possibly TRBD1 on 6 matching bases. The CDR3 loop spans 15 amino acids. V shed 1 base and J shed 8 bases, with 13 bases lying between them. CDR1 and CDR2 from the germline V gene are SGDLS and YYNGEE. This CDR3 reads CASSVLSGADSPLHF. In DNA, the CDR3 is TGTGCCAGCAGCGTATTATCAGGGGCTGATTCACCCCTCCACTTT.

This rearrangement joins TRBV4-1 to TRBJ1-2; 10 bases are a match to TRBD1. J gave up 2 bases and V 2 bases, and 2 bases lay outside the gene matches. CDR3 length equals 15 residues. CDR1 is MGHRA and CDR2 is YSYEKL in the germline V gene. CDR3: CASSQLTGGNYGYTF. The DNA of the CDR3 is TGCGCCAGCAGCCAACTGACAGGGGGCAACTATGGCTACACCTTC.

The chain employs TRBV4-3 and TRBJ2-5; 14 nucleotides agree with TRBD2. V gave up 3 bases and J gave up 2 bases; unmatched junction bases: 5. This CDR3 spans 17 amino acids. Germline-derived CDR1 and CDR2 are LGHNA and YSLEER. The CDR3 DNA is TGCGCCAGCAGCCATTCCGGGACTAGCGGGGGACAAGAGACCCAGTACTTC. This codes for CASSHSGTSGGQETQYF.

The rearrangement uses TRBV18 and TRBJ2-1, with 11 bases matching TRBD2. V lost 3 bases, J lost 11 bases, and 3 bases stayed unmatched. Per the germline V gene, CDR1 is KGHSH and CDR2 is LQKENI. This CDR3 is built from 13 residues. The CDR3 reads CASSPGLAAKQFF. The CDR3 DNA sequence: TGTGCCAGCTCACCGGGACTAGCGGCAAAGCAGTTCTTC.

The chain couples TRBV11-3 to TRBJ2-1; TRBD2 matches 7 bases. The trim removed 1 base at V and 3 bases at J, leaving 6 bases unmatched. Germline assignment: CDR1 SGHNT and CDR2 YENEEA. The CDR3 extends over 16 amino acids. Here the CDR3 reads CASSLGPAGRYNEQFF. In nucleotides, the CDR3 is TGTGCCAGCAGCTTAGGGCCAGCGGGACGCTACAATGAGCAGTTCTTC.

The chain employs TRBV15 and TRBJ2-1; D gene unclear. V dropped 1 base and J dropped 8 bases, with 6 bases sitting between them. Germline V gene sequence: CDR1 LNHNV, CDR2 YYDKDF (reference sequence). This CDR3 is 12 amino acids long. CDR3 bases: TGTGCCACCAGCAGAGTGGGCTATGAGCAGTTCTTC. Translation gives CATSRVGYEQFF. Together with reference TRBV15 and TRBJ2-1, the CDR3 gives the full variable domain: DAMVIQNPRYQVTQFGKPVTLSCSQTLNHNVMYWYQQKSSQAPKLLFHYYDKDFNNEADTPDNFQSRRPNTSFCFLDIRSPGLGDTAMYLCATSRVGYEQFFGPGTRLTVL.

The chain employs TRBV24-1 and TRBJ2-3; 11 nucleotides match TRBD2. The CDR3 is 17 residues long. The germline V gene has CDR1 KGHDR and CDR2 SFDVKD. V lost 5 bases to trimming and J lost 2 bases; unmatched junction nucleotides: 8. CDR3 DNA: TGTGCCACCAGTGCTAGATCTAGCGGGAGGCTCACAGATACGCAGTATTTT. Encoded protein: CATSARSSGRLTDTQYF.

This chain joins TRBV7-9 and TRBJ1-5, with no clear D. V was pared by 1 base and J by 0 bases, with 13 bases between. CDR1 is SEHNR, CDR2 FQNEAQ, per germline (reference sequence). The CDR3 runs to 17 residues. CDR3: CASSLGTGSGSNQPQHF. The CDR3 DNA sequence: TGTGCCAGCAGCTTAGGCACCGGCTCGGGTAGCAATCAGCCCCAGCATTTT.

CDR3 bases: TGTGCCAGCAGTCAGTATTGGACAGGCCGTTACGAGCAGTACTTC. Translating gives CASSQYWTGRYEQYF. The chain recombines TRBV6-2 or TRBV6-3 with TRBJ2-7, with 7 positions matching TRBD1. This CDR3 region has 15 residues. The V and J ends lost 5 bases and 4 bases, in that order; junction bases with no gene match: 11. Germline V gene sequence: CDR1 MNHEY, CDR2 SVGEGT.

This clone was recorded once. The chain recombines TRBV29-1 with TRBJ2-3, with 9 bases aligning to TRBD1. CDR3 length: 14 amino acids. The germline V gene has CDR1 SQVTM and CDR2 ANQGSEA. V trimming: 4 bases; J trimming: 6 bases; junction bases outside the gene matches: 8. CDR3 sequence: CSVVKGQGGDTQYF. The CDR3 nucleotides read TGCAGCGTTGTTAAGGGACAGGGAGGGGATACGCAGTATTTT.

The chain joins TRBV4-1 to TRBJ1-6; 7 positions agree with TRBD1. The CDR3 totals 18 residues. After removal of 4 bases from V and 0 bases from J, the junction contained 9 bases not matched to a gene. The germline V gene encodes CDR1 MGHRA and CDR2 YSYEKL. CDR3 amino acids: CASSPGTVPFSYNSPLHF. CDR3 DNA sequence: TGCGCCAGCAGCCCAGGGACAGTTCCTTTCTCCTATAATTCACCCCTCCACTTT.

This CDR3 is CASRAGTANTGELFF. The DNA of the CDR3 is TGTGCCAGCAGGGCCGGGACAGCGAACACCGGGGAGCTGTTTTTT. The V gene is TRBV6-5, the J gene TRBJ2-2; TRBD1 agrees at 7 bases. Germline values: CDR1 MNHEY, CDR2 SVGAGI. The trim removed 6 bases at V and 0 bases at J, leaving 4 bases unmatched. This CDR3 is built from 15 residues.

The J gene is TRBJ1-5, the V gene TRBV4-3; D unresolved. The CDR3 extends over 15 amino acids. Germline CDR1 reads LGHNA; CDR2 reads YSLEER. Trimming cost V 0 bases and J 1 base, with 7 bases left between them. In DNA form, the CDR3 reads TGCGCCAGCAGCCAAGAGGCACAGAGCAATCAGCCCCAGCATTTT. Translating it yields CASSQEAQSNQPQHF.

This chain joins TRBV10-3 and TRBJ2-7; tentative D call: TRBD1 (5 bases). CDR3 size: 12 residues. CDR1 and CDR2 (germline): ENHRY, SYGVKD. Trimming shortened V by 10 bases and J by 3 bases, and 13 bases separated the two germline ends. CDR3: CATESTGYEQYF. For the CDR3, the DNA is TGTGCCACCGAGTCTACAGGCTACGAGCAGTACTTC.

For this clone: Germline is not matched at one junction end, which may reflect a read error. The chain is built from TRBV5-5 and TRBJ2-7, with D perhaps matching TRBD2 (6 bases). CDR1 and CDR2 from the germline V gene are SGHKS and YYEKEE (reference sequence). The CDR3 sequence is 14 residues long. In DNA form, the CDR3 reads TGTGCCAGCAGCGCTGACGGGGGACCAGGTTTTCCCCACTTC. Translating it yields CASSADGGPGFPHF.

This chain uses TRBV3-1 (or the pseudogene TRBV3-2) with TRBJ2-7; D possibly corresponds to TRBD1 (6 bases). Trimming removed 5 bases from V and 13 bases from J, with 30 bases in between. Germline V lookup: CDR1 LGHDT, CDR2 YNNKEL (reference sequence). The CDR3 has 16 residues. CDR3 nucleotides: TGTGCCAGCAGCACGCCCGTATCCGATACAGGGTTAATAGGCTACTTC. Its protein product is CASSTPVSDTGLIGYF.

CDR3 protein: CASSPAGGQQETQYF. The CDR3 DNA sequence: TGCGCCAGCAGCCCAGCGGGAGGGCAACAAGAGACCCAGTACTTC. The chain joins TRBV5-1 to TRBJ2-5; TRBD2 matches at 10 bases. The CDR3 sequence is 15 residues long. Germline CDR1 reads SGHRS; CDR2 reads YFSETQ. Trimming cost V 4 bases and J 2 bases; bases outside gene matches: 5.